This is a list of T cell receptor beta chains from one sample in a study of T cell responses to AZD1222 COVID-19 vaccine. The data were produced by immunoSEQ multiplex PCR, yet TCRdb's version contains in-frame clones alone and is incomplete. The sample yields roughly 130,000 clones, 91% seen once. The sequenced sample was peripheral blood, obtained on day 0 of AZD1222 vaccination. The receptors derive from an adult in good health. CDR3s include the opening cysteine and the closing phenylalanine or tryptophan. A D gene is named only where the DNA matches it firmly. Part of the rows lack a size; the others show once, few, many or a class for expanded clones.

D	J	size	V	DNA	CDR3
-	TRBJ1-3	-	TRBV5-1	TGCGCCAGCAGACAATCCCCCTCGGACGGGAGAAACACCATATATTTT	CASRQSPSDGRNTIYF
-	TRBJ1-1	-	TRBV29-1	TGCAGCGTTGAACAGCCGAACACTGAAGCTTTCTTT	CSVEQPNTEAFF
TRBD1	TRBJ2-7	-	TRBV27	TGTGCCAGCAGTTTATTAACCGGGACAGGGGATTCCTACGAGCAGTACTTC	CASSLLTGTGDSYEQYF
TRBD2	TRBJ2-1	-	TRBV5-1	TGCGCCAGCAGCTCGGGCGGGAGCTCCTACAATGAGCAGTTCTTC	CASSSGGSSYNEQFF
-	TRBJ2-1	-	TRBV9	TGTGCCAGCAGCGTAGCTCGGGAATACAATGAGCAGTTCTTC	CASSVAREYNEQFF
-	TRBJ2-1	-	TRBV9	TGTGCCAGCAGCGTAGGCCCGAGCTCCTACAATGAGCAGTTCTTC	CASSVGPSSYNEQFF
-	TRBJ1-1	-	TRBV19	TGTGCCAGTAGTTTCAGCAAGAACACTGAAGCTTTCTTT	CASSFSKNTEAFF
-	TRBJ2-7	-	TRBV7-9	TGTGCCAGCAGCCTTTGGCCGGGACGGAGAGACTACGAGCAGTACTTC	CASSLWPGRRDYEQYF
-	TRBJ2-5	once	TRBV24-1	TGTGCCACCAGTGACTATGACAGCCAAGAGACCCAGTACTTC	CATSDYDSQETQYF
-	TRBJ1-2	-	TRBV30	TGTGCCTGGAGTGTACGGGGCGGCCGGGGCTACACCTTC	CAWSVRGGRGYTF
-	TRBJ2-1	-	TRBV11-2	TGTGCCAGCAGCTCCCGAGTCGGACTTTACAATGAGCAGTTCTTC	CASSSRVGLYNEQFF
-	TRBJ2-1	-	TRBV3-1/TRBV3-2	TGTGCCAGCAGCCCCCCGGCAGGGCTGCCCTACAATGAGCAGTTCTTC	CASSPPAGLPYNEQFF
TRBD1	TRBJ1-5	-	TRBV25-1	TGTGCCAGCAGAGGGACAGGGGAGTATCAGCCCCAGCATTTT	CASRGTGEYQPQHF
TRBD2	TRBJ2-1	-	TRBV29-1	TGCAGCGTTGATTCACTAGCGGATTACAATGAGCAGTTCTTC	CSVDSLADYNEQFF
-	TRBJ1-1	-	TRBV12-3/TRBV12-4	TGTGCCAGCAGTTTAGAACAGTTCACGGAAGCTTTCTTT	CASSLEQFTEAFF
TRBD1	TRBJ1-2	-	TRBV14	TGTGCCAGCAGCCAAGTCTTTGGGACAGTGAACTATGGCTACACCTTC	CASSQVFGTVNYGYTF
-	TRBJ2-2	-	TRBV14	TGTGCCAGCAGCCAAGAAGGGAAGAACACCGGGGAGCTGTTTTTT	CASSQEGKNTGELFF
-	TRBJ1-3	-	TRBV7-2	TGTGCCAGCAGCAACCCTTCGGGGGGAAACACCATATATTTT	CASSNPSGGNTIYF
TRBD1	TRBJ2-2	-	TRBV7-9	TGTGCCAGCAGCTTAGGGACAGGGGTTACCGGGGAGCTGTTTTTT	CASSLGTGVTGELFF
-	TRBJ1-1	-	TRBV5-1	TGCGCCAGCAGCAGGGGGGACTGGACTGAAGCTTTCTTT	CASSRGDWTEAFF
TRBD1	TRBJ2-1	-	TRBV27	TGTGCCAGCAGTTCCGGGACAGGGGGCAGCGAGCAGTTCTTC	CASSSGTGGSEQFF